A single sample gave rise to the 22 T cell receptor beta chains below, sequenced in a study of CD8+ T cells in alopecia areata. After isolation, RNA underwent reverse transcription to generate cDNA as the sequencing template. Assay used: immunoSEQ multiplex PCR; TCRdb lists only in-frame clones, some missing. The sample lists around 200,000 clones; more than 60% were seen once. The sequenced sample was CD4+ T cells sorted from blood, obtained at week 0. Receptor source: a human donor with alopecia areata.

The V gene is TRBV5-4, the J gene TRBJ2-1; 11 bases line up with TRBD2. Trimming cost V 3 bases and J 3 bases; bases outside gene matches: 8. The CDR3 consists of 17 residues. Germline loops: CDR1 SGHNT, CDR2 YYREEE (reference sequence). The CDR3 DNA reads TGTGCCAGCAGCTCGGCGACTAGCGGGAAATACTACAATGAGCAGTTCTTC. It yields the protein CASSSATSGKYYNEQFF. The full variable domain, in which reference TRBV5-4 and TRBJ2-1 provide the parts outside the CDR3, is ETGVTQSPTHLIKTRGQQVTLRCSSQSGHNTVSWYQQALGQGPQFIFQYYREEENGRGNFPPRFSGLQFPNYSSELNVNALELDDSALYLCASSSATSGKYYNEQFFGPGTRLTVL.

The rearrangement uses TRBV29-1 and TRBJ1-1; D is unclear. V lost 5 bases to trimming and J lost 1 base, with 11 bases between them. CDR3 length: 13 amino acids. CDR1 is SQVTM, CDR2 ANQGSEA, per germline. The CDR3 nucleotides read TGCAGCGTTCTGCGATTAGGGAACACTGAAGCTTTCTTT. This sequence encodes CSVLRLGNTEAFF. Combining the CDR3 with reference TRBV29-1 and TRBJ1-1 gives the whole variable domain SAVISQKPSRDICQRGTSLTIQCQVDSQVTMMFWYRQQPGQSLTLIATANQGSEATYESGFVIDKFPISRPNLTFSTLTVSNMSPEDSSIYLCSVLRLGNTEAFFGQGTRLTVV.

This clone was counted once. This chain connects TRBV29-1 to TRBJ2-4; D call uncertain. The CDR3 extends over 14 amino acids. V was shortened by 4 bases and J by 3 bases, with 13 bases between the two germline ends. Per the germline V gene, CDR1 is SQVTM and CDR2 is ANQGSEA. CDR3 nucleotides: TGCAGCGTTGTATTAGGGCTAAGCAAAAACATTCAGTACTTC. Translating gives CSVVLGLSKNIQYF. Filled out from reference TRBV29-1 and TRBJ2-4, the complete variable domain reads SAVISQKPSRDICQRGTSLTIQCQVDSQVTMMFWYRQQPGQSLTLIATANQGSEATYESGFVIDKFPISRPNLTFSTLTVSNMSPEDSSIYLCSVVLGLSKNIQYFGAGTRLSVL.

The CDR3 here is CARAGSTGELFF. Here the CDR3 DNA reads TGCGCTAGGGCAGGATCGACCGGGGAGCTGTTTTTT. The chain couples TRBV29-1 to TRBJ2-2; D is unresolved. CDR1 SQVTM and CDR2 ANQGSEA come from the germline V gene. The CDR3 is 12 amino acids.

This sequence joins TRBV11-2 and TRBJ1-5; D call uncertain. The CDR3 extends over 13 amino acids. Trimming shortened V by 1 base and J by 6 bases, and 7 bases separated the two germline ends. Looked up from germline, CDR1 is SGHAT and CDR2 is FQNNGV. CDR3 bases: TGTGCCAGCAGCTTAGCTCCCTCTCAGCCCCAGCATTTT. Protein sequence: CASSLAPSQPQHF.

The chain employs TRBV29-1 and TRBJ1-5, with a weak D call TRBD1 (5 bases). Trimming pared 6 bases from V and 2 bases from J, leaving 8 bases between. This CDR3 contains 12 residues. Germline CDR1 SQVTM, CDR2 ANQGSEA. The CDR3, as DNA: TGCAGCGTCGGGGACGGCAATCAGCCCCAGCATTTT. Amino acid sequence: CSVGDGNQPQHF.

This chain links TRBV29-1 with TRBJ2-3; no clear D. This CDR3 contains 14 residues. Trimming shortened V by 3 bases and J by 7 bases, and 17 bases separated the two germline ends. Germline CDR1 SQVTM, CDR2 ANQGSEA. CDR3 bases: TGCAGCGTTGATGTCGGGCGCTCAGTTTATACGCAGTATTTT. The encoded protein is CSVDVGRSVYTQYF.

This chain links TRBV25-1 with TRBJ2-2; unclear D gene. The V end was cut by 1 base, the J end by 7 bases, with 10 bases between. Germline CDR1 and CDR2: MGHDK and SYGVNS. This CDR3 has 14 amino acids. Here the CDR3 DNA reads TGTGCCAGCAGTGAATCGGTAGGGTACGGGGAGCTGTTTTTT. It codes for CASSESVGYGELFF.

Only a few counts were recorded for this clone. This chain uses TRBV29-1 with TRBJ2-2, with D perhaps matching TRBD1 (5 bases). V lost 3 bases and J lost 2, with 7 bases in between. In germline, CDR1 is SQVTM, CDR2 ANQGSEA. The CDR3 is 13 amino acids. CDR3 in amino acids: CSVDRVNTGELFF. CDR3 nucleotide sequence: TGCAGCGTTGACAGGGTAAACACCGGGGAGCTGTTTTTT.

V usage is TRBV29-1 and J usage is TRBJ2-7; D unclear. Germline assignment: CDR1 SQVTM and CDR2 ANQGSEA. Deletions cut 7 bases from V and 6 bases from J, with 19 bases between. The CDR3 is made up of 13 amino acids. The CDR3 reads CSAKTDVPSEQYF. CDR3 bases: TGCAGCGCAAAGACGGACGTGCCGTCCGAGCAGTACTTC.

The J gene is TRBJ2-7, the V gene TRBV10-3; D is unclear. The CDR3 runs to 12 residues. Germline-derived CDR1 and CDR2 are ENHRY and SYGVKD. Trimming removed 4 bases from V and 4 bases from J, with 8 bases in between. The CDR3 sequence is CAISGSGYEQYF. The CDR3 DNA reads as TGTGCCATCAGTGGGTCTGGTTACGAGCAGTACTTC.

The rearrangement uses TRBV5-1 and TRBJ1-5, with D unclear. The CDR3 is 13 amino acids. The V end was cut by 5 bases, the J end by 0 bases, with 6 bases between. In germline, CDR1 is SGHRS, CDR2 YFSETQ. The CDR3 protein is CASRYDSNQPQHF. CDR3 nucleotides: TGCGCCAGCAGATACGATAGCAATCAGCCCCAGCATTTT.

The chain uses TRBV25-1 and TRBJ1-4; the D is unclear. With 2 bases removed from V and 0 bases from J, the gap between germline ends came to 13 bases. The CDR3 contains 17 residues. The V gene's germline CDR1 is MGHDK and CDR2 SYGVNS. CDR3 protein: CASSEEVRTTTNEKLFF. DNA of the CDR3: TGTGCCAGCAGTGAAGAAGTCAGGACTACAACTAATGAAAAACTGTTTTTT.

The chain joins TRBV9 to TRBJ2-3; 12 bases are a match to TRBD2. There are 17 residues in the CDR3. The germline gives CDR1 SGDLS, CDR2 YYNGEE. V was clipped by 3 bases and J by 6 bases; unmatched bases: 11. The CDR3 region is CASSAQPSGGAMDTQYF. CDR3 DNA sequence: TGTGCCAGCAGCGCCCAACCTAGCGGGGGGGCCATGGATACGCAGTATTTT.

V gene TRBV2 combines with J gene TRBJ2-1; tentative D call: TRBD1 (6 bases). Germline V gene sequence: CDR1 SNHLY, CDR2 FYNNEI. CDR3 length: 13 amino acids. V lost 6 bases, J lost 5 bases, and 11 bases lay in between. Written as DNA, the CDR3 is TGTGCCAGCAGCTACCGGGACAACAATGAGCAGTTCTTC. Encoded protein: CASSYRDNNEQFF.

This clone came up a few times. This chain joins TRBV11-2 and TRBJ1-2, with 9 positions matching TRBD1. The trim removed 5 bases at V and 9 bases at J, leaving 10 bases unmatched. CDR1 is SGHAT, CDR2 FQNNGV, per germline. The CDR3 is made up of 14 amino acids. CDR3 nucleotides: TGTGCCAGCAGCCAGGCGGGGACAGGGCTTAGCTACACCTTC. It specifies CASSQAGTGLSYTF.

A remark on this clone: The same CDR3 is also encoded by other DNA sequences in this sample. J is TRBJ1-5 and V is TRBV30; perhaps TRBD1 as D (5 bases). The CDR3 consists of 12 residues. V was pared by 1 base and J by 7 bases, with 8 bases between. Germline V gene data show CDR1 as GTSNPN and CDR2 as SVGIG (reference sequence). The CDR3 is CAWSGRGQPQHF. The CDR3 DNA reads as TGTGCCTGGAGTGGCCGGGGGCAGCCCCAGCATTTT.

The chain combines TRBV11-2 with TRBJ1-1; D uncertain. Trimming took 3 bases from V and 0 from J, leaving 5 bases between them. The germline gives CDR1 SGHAT, CDR2 FQNNGV. This CDR3 is 13 amino acids long. Written as DNA, the CDR3 is TGTGCCAGCAGCTTCATGTTGAACACTGAAGCTTTCTTT. It translates to CASSFMLNTEAFF.

The J gene is TRBJ1-1, the V gene TRBV2; D not certain. V was clipped by 4 bases and J by 1 base, with 7 bases between them. The CDR3 sequence is 13 residues long. Germline values: CDR1 SNHLY, CDR2 FYNNEI. CDR3 DNA sequence: TGTGCCAGCAGTGTTCAGAAGAACACTGAAGCTTTCTTT. This codes for CASSVQKNTEAFF.

The chain couples TRBV5-4 to TRBJ2-5; weak D call: TRBD2 (5 bases). Trimming took 1 base from V and 5 from J, leaving 9 bases between them. The CDR3 has 13 residues. Germline-derived CDR1 and CDR2 are SGHNT and YYREEE (reference sequence). CDR3 in amino acids: CASSLSGDETQYF. CDR3 bases: TGTGCCAGCAGCTTGAGCGGAGACGAGACCCAGTACTTC.

V is TRBV30 and J is TRBJ1-2, with a weak D call TRBD1 (5 bases). The germline V and J ends were trimmed by 3 bases and 0 bases, with 11 bases remaining between them. The germline V gene encodes CDR1 GTSNPN and CDR2 SVGIG (reference sequence). The CDR3 length is 14 residues. CDR3 amino acids: CAWRRDSTNYGYTF. In DNA, the CDR3 is TGTGCCTGGAGGAGGGACTCCACTAACTATGGCTACACCTTC.

The J gene is TRBJ2-7, the V gene TRBV4-1; D is perhaps TRBD1 (6 bases). CDR1 MGHRA and CDR2 YSYEKL come from the germline V gene. V was trimmed by 0 bases and J by 4 bases, leaving 10 bases between them. This CDR3 has 14 residues. CDR3 DNA sequence: TGCGCCAGCAGCCAAGAGGACAGATCTTACGAGCAGTACTTC. This codes for CASSQEDRSYEQYF.